These 2 T cell receptor beta chains were sequenced from one sample in a study of blood T cell repertoires in COVID-19. Using immunoSEQ multiplex PCR, the repertoire was profiled, and TCRdb retains in-frame clones only, with some absent. The data show 250,000 to 300,000 clones, roughly nine tenths seen once. The material sequenced was peripheral blood. The receptor set was obtained from a man between 18 and 29 years old with active or convalescent COVID-19.

The V gene is TRBV7-2, the J gene TRBJ2-5; a possible D gene is TRBD1 (5 bases). CDR3 size: 14 residues. The V gene lost 7 bases and the J gene lost 4 bases, with 16 bases spanning the gap. Germline CDR1 SGHTA, CDR2 FQGNSA. The DNA for the CDR3 is TGTGCCAGCACCCCATCCGCAGGGTTAGAGACCCAGTACTTC. This gives the protein CASTPSAGLETQYF.

This clone was counted a single time. The gene calls are TRBV7-3 and TRBJ1-3; TRBD1 agrees at 9 bases. Germline CDR1 and CDR2: SGHTA and FQGTGA. The CDR3 covers 16 residues. The V gene end was trimmed by 0 bases and the J gene end by 4 bases; junction bases not matched to a gene: 4. CDR3 amino acids: CASSLTGQGSGNTIYF. Written as DNA, the CDR3 is TGTGCCAGCAGCTTAACTGGACAGGGGTCGGGAAACACCATATATTTT.